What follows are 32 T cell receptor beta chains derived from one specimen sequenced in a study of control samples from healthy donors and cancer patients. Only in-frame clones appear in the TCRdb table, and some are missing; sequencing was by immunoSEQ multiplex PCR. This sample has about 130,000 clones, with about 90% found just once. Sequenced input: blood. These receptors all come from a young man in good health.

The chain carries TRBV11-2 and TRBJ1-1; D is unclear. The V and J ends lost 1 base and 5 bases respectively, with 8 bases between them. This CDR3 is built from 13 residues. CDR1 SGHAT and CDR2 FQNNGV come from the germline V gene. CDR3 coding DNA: TGTGCCAGCAGCTTAGTCCCACAGACTGAAGCTTTCTTT. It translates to CASSLVPQTEAFF.

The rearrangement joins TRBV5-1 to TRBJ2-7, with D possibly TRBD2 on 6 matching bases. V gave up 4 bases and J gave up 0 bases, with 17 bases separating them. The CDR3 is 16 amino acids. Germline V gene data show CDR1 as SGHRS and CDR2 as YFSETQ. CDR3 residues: CASSPPGRGSSYEQYF. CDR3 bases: TGCGCCAGCAGCCCGCCGGGACGGGGGAGCTCCTACGAGCAGTACTTC. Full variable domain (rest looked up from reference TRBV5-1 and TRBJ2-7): KAGVTQTPRYLIKTRGQQVTLSCSPISGHRSVSWYQQTPGQGLQFLFEYFSETQRNKGNFPGRFSGRQFSNSRSEMNVSTLELGDSALYLCASSPPGRGSSYEQYFGPGTRLTVT.

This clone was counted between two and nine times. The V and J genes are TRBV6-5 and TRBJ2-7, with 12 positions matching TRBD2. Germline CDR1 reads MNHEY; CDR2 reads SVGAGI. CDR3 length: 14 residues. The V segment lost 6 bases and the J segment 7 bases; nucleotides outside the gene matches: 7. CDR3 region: CASRTSGRSKEQYF. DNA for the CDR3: TGTGCCAGCAGGACTAGCGGGAGATCTAAAGAGCAGTACTTC.

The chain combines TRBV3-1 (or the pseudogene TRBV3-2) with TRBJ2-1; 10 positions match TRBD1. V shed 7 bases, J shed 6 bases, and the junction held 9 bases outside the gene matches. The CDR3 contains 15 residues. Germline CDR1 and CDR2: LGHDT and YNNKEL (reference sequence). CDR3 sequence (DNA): TGTGCCAGCATCCCATCCGGGACAGGGGCCAATGAGCAGTTCTTC. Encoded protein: CASIPSGTGANEQFF.

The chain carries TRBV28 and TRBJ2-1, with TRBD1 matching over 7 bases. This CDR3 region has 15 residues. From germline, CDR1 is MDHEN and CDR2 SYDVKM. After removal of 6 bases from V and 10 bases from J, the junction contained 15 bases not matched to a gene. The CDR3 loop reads CASRGSDRAGMEQFF. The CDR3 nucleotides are TGTGCCAGCAGGGGATCAGACAGGGCCGGAATGGAGCAGTTCTTC. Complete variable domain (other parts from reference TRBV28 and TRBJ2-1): DVKVTQSSRYLVKRTGEKVFLECVQDMDHENMFWYRQDPGLGLRLIYFSYDVKMKEKGDIPEGYSVSREKKERFSLILESASTNQTSMYLCASRGSDRAGMEQFFGPGTRLTVL.

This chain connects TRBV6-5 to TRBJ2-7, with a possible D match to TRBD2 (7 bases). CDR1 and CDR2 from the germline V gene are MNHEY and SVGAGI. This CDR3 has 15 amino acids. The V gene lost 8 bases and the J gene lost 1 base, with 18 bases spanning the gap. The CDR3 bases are TGTGCCAGCTCCGCCGGGGGGCTTATTTCCTACGAGCAGTACTTC. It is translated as CASSAGGLISYEQYF.

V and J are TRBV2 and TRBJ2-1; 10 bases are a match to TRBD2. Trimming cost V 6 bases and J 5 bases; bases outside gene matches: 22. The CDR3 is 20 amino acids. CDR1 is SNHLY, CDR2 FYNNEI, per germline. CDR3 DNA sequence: TGTGCCAGCAGGCGCGATTGGTCGAGCGGGAGGGCCGGGAACCACAATGAGCAGTTCTTC. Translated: CASRRDWSSGRAGNHNEQFF.

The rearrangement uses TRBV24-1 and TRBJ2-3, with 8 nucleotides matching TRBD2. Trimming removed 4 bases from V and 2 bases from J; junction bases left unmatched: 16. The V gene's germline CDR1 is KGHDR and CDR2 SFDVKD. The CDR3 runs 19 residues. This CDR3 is CATSEREGPSGLSTDTQYF. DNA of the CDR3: TGTGCCACCAGTGAACGCGAGGGCCCTAGCGGGCTTTCCACAGATACGCAGTATTTT.

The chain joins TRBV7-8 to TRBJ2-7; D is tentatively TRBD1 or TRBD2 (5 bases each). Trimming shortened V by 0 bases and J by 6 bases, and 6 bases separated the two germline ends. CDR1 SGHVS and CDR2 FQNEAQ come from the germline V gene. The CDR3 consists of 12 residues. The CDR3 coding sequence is TGTGCCAGCAGCTTAGCGGGACCCGAGCAGTACTTC. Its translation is CASSLAGPEQYF.

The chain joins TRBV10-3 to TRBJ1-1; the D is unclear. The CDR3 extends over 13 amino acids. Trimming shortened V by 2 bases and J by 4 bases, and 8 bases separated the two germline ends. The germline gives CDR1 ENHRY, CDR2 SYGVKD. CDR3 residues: CAISEERSTEAFF. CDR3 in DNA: TGTGCCATCAGTGAGGAGCGGTCCACTGAAGCTTTCTTT.

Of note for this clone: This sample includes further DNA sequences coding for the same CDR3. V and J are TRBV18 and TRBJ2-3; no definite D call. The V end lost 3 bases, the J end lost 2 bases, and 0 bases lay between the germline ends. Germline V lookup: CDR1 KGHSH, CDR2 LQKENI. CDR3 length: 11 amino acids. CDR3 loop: CASSPTDTQYF. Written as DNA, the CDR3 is TGTGCCAGCTCACCCACAGATACGCAGTATTTT.

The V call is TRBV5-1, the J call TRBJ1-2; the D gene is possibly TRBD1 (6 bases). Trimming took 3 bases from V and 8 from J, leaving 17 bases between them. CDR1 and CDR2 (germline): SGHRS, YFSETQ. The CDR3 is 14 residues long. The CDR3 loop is CASSSPDSVRGYTF. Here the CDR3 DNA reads TGCGCCAGCAGCTCCCCGGACAGCGTACGCGGCTACACCTTC.

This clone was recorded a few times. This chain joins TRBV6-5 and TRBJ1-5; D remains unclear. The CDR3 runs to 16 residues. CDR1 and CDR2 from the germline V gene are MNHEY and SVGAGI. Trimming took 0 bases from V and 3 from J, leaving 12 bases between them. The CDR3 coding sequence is TGTGCCAGCAGTTACTCGGCAATTGGCTCCAATCAGCCCCAGCATTTT. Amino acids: CASSYSAIGSNQPQHF.

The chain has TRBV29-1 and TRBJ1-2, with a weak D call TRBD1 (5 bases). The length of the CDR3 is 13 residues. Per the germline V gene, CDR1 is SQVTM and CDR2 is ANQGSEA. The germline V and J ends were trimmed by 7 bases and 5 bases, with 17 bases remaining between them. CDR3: CSAHRGVGYGYTF. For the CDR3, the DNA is TGCAGCGCCCACCGGGGGGTGGGTTATGGCTACACCTTC.

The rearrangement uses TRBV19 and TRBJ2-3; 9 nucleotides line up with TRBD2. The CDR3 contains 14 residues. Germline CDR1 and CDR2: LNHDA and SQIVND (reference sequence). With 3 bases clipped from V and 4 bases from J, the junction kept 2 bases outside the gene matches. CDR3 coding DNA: TGTGCCAGTAGTATTAGCGGGAGTCCAGATACGCAGTATTTT. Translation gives CASSISGSPDTQYF.

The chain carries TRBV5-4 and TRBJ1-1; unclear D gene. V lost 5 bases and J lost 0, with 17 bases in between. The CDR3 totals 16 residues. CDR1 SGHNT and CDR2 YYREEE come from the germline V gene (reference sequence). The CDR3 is CASSSQVGPMNTEAFF. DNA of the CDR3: TGTGCCAGCAGTTCTCAGGTGGGCCCAATGAACACTGAAGCTTTCTTT.

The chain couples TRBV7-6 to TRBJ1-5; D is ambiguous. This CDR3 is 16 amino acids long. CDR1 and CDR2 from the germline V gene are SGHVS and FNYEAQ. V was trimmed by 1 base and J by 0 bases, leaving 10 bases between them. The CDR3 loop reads CASSLDVAGSNQPQHF. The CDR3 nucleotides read TGTGCCAGCAGCTTAGACGTGGCCGGTAGCAATCAGCCCCAGCATTTT.

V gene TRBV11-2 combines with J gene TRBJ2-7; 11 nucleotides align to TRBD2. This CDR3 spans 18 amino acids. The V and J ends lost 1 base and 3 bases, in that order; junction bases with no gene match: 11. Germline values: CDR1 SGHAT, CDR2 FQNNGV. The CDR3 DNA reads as TGTGCCAGCAGCTTAGGCACCCCGGGACTAGCGGATATCTACGAGCAGTACTTC. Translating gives CASSLGTPGLADIYEQYF.

The DNA of the CDR3 is TGTGCCAGCAGCAAAGATCCAGGGAGATCGGGTCAGCCCCAGCATTTT. It specifies CASSKDPGRSGQPQHF. The V gene is TRBV21-1, the J gene TRBJ1-5. TRBV21-1 is flagged as a pseudogene. CDR3 length: 16 residues.

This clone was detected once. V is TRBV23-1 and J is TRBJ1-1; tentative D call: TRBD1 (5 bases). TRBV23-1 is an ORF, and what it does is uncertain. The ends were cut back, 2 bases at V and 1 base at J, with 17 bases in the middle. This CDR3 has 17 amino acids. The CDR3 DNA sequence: TGCGCCAGCAGTCAACCACACACGACAGCCAAGAACACTGAAGCTTTCTTT. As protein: CASSQPHTTAKNTEAFF.

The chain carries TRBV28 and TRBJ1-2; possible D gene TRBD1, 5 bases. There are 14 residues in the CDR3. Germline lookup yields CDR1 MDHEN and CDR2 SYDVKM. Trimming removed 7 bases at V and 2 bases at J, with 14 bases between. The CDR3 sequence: CASKNPGRNYGYTF. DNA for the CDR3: TGTGCCAGCAAAAATCCGGGACGGAACTATGGCTACACCTTC.

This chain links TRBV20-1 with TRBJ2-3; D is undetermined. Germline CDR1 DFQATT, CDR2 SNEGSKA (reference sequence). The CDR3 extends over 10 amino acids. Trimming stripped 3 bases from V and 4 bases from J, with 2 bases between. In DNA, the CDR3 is TGCAGTGCTAGGCCAGATACGCAGTATTTT. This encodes CSARPDTQYF.

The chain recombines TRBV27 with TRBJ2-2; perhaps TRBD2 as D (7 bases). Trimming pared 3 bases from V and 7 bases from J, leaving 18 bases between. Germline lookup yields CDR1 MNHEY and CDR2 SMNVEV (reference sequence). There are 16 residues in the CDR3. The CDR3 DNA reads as TGTGCCAGCAGTTTGCCCCGGGGGCGGGAGATCGGGGAGCTGTTTTTT. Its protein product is CASSLPRGREIGELFF.

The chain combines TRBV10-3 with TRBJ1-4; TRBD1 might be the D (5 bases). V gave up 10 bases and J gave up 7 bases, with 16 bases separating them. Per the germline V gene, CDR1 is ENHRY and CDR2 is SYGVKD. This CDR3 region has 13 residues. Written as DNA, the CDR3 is TGTGCCACCACTGGCAGGGACGGTGAAAAACTGTTTTTT. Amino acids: CATTGRDGEKLFF.

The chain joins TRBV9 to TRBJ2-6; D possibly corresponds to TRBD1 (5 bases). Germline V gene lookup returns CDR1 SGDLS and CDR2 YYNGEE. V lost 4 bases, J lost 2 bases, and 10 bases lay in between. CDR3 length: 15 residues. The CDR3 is CASSPQGPGANVLTF. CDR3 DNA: TGTGCCAGCAGCCCGCAGGGCCCTGGGGCCAACGTCCTGACTTTC.

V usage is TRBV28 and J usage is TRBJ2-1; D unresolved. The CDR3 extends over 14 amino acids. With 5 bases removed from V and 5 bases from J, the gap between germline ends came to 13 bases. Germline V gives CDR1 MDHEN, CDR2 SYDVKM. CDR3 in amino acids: CASSTPALNNEQFF. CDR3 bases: TGTGCCAGCAGTACACCCGCGCTGAACAATGAGCAGTTCTTC.

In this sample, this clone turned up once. The CDR3 nucleotides are TGTGCCAGCAGCCAGGGGGCCAATGAAGCTTTCTTT. Translated, it gives CASSQGANEAFF. The J gene is TRBJ1-1, the V gene TRBV3-1 (or the pseudogene TRBV3-2); tentatively, D is TRBD1 (6 bases). Trimming left V 3 bases short and J 7 bases short, with 9 bases between. The CDR3 contains 12 residues. Germline V gives CDR1 LGHDT, CDR2 YNNKEL (reference sequence).

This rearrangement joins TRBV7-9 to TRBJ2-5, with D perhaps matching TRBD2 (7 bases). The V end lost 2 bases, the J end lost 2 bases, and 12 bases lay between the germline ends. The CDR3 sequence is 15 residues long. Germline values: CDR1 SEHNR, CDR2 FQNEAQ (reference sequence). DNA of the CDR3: TGTGCCAGCAGCTTACTAGGGGGAGGGCAAGAGACCCAGTACTTC. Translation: CASSLLGGGQETQYF.

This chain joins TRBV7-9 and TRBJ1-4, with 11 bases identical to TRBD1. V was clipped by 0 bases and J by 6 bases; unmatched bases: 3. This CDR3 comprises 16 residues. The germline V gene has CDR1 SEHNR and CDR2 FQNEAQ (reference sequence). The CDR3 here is CASSLARDRGYEKLFF. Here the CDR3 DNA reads TGTGCCAGCAGCTTAGCCCGGGACAGGGGGTATGAAAAACTGTTTTTT. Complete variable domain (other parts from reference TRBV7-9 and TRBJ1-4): DTGVSQNPRHKITKRGQNVTFRCDPISEHNRLYWYRQTLGQGPEFLTYFQNEAQLEKSRLLSDRFSAERPKGSFSTLEIQRTEQGDSAMYLCASSLARDRGYEKLFFGSGTQLSVL.

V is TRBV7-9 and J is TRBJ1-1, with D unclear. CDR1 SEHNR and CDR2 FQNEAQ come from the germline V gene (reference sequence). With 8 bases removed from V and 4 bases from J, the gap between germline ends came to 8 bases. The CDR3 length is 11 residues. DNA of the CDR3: TGTGCCAGCGGTGAAGGCACTGAAGCTTTCTTT. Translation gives CASGEGTEAFF.

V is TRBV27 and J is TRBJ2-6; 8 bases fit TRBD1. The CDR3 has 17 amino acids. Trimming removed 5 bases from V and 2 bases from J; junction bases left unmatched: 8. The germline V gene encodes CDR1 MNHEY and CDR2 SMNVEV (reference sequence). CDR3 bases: TGTGCCAGCAGTGCCGGACAGGGTGTTACTGGGGCCAACGTCCTGACTTTC. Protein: CASSAGQGVTGANVLTF. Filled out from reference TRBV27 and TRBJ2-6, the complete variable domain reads EAQVTQNPRYLITVTGKKLTVTCSQNMNHEYMSWYRQDPGLGLRQIYYSMNVEVTDKGDVPEGYKVSRKEKRNFPLILESPSPNQTSLYFCASSAGQGVTGANVLTFGAGSRLTVL.

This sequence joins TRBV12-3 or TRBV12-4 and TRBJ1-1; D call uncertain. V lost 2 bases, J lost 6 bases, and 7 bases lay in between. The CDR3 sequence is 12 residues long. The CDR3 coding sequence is TGTGCCAGCAGTTTAAGGCCACCTGAAGCTTTCTTT. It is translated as CASSLRPPEAFF.